This passage covers 29 T cell receptor beta chains from one sample sequenced in a study of blood T cell repertoires in COVID-19 (TCRdb year 2020). Preparation of the library involved the immunoSEQ multiplex PCR assay. TCRdb's version of the immuneACCESS table is confined to in-frame rearrangements and falls short of the full clone set. An unresolved V gene accounts for under half of the shortfall where checked; the remainder is of unknown origin. Across this sample there are about 190,000 clones, with 88% seen only once. The biggest ten clones account for approximately 1.5% of the sample. Sequencing was performed on peripheral blood. The receptor set was obtained from a man younger than 30 with active or convalescent COVID-19.

The chain employs TRBV18 and TRBJ2-3; D might be TRBD1 (6 bases). From germline, CDR1 is KGHSH and CDR2 LQKENI. V shed 2 bases and J shed 4 bases, with 10 bases lying between them. This CDR3 contains 14 residues. CDR3 amino acids: CASSPGTSPDTQYF. CDR3 in DNA: TGTGCCAGCTCACCAGGGACATCCCCAGATACGCAGTATTTT.

The rearrangement joins TRBV9 to TRBJ2-1; no reliable D call. The CDR3 contains 14 residues. Looked up from germline, CDR1 is SGDLS and CDR2 is YYNGEE. V dropped 0 bases and J dropped 6 bases, with 10 bases sitting between them. CDR3 DNA sequence: TGTGCCAGCAGCGTAGATTTACCGGGCAATGAGCAGTTCTTC. Amino acid sequence: CASSVDLPGNEQFF.

The J gene is TRBJ1-5, the V gene TRBV30, with unresolved D. V shed 3 bases and J shed 1 base, with 10 bases lying between them. This CDR3 spans 14 amino acids. Germline V gene sequence: CDR1 GTSNPN, CDR2 SVGIG (reference sequence). CDR3 sequence reads: CAWSRTASNQPQHF. CDR3 nucleotide sequence: TGTGCCTGGAGCAGGACTGCGAGCAATCAGCCCCAGCATTTT.

The chain uses TRBV3-1 (or the pseudogene TRBV3-2) and TRBJ1-6; 7 nucleotides line up with TRBD1. The CDR3 is 15 amino acids. From germline, CDR1 is LGHDT and CDR2 YNNKEL (reference sequence). The J segment lost 5 bases and the V segment lost 3 bases, leaving 4 bases of the junction unmatched. CDR3 sequence: CASSQLDRDNSPLHF. CDR3 coding DNA: TGTGCCAGCAGCCAGCTCGACAGGGATAATTCACCCCTCCACTTT.

This chain connects TRBV27 to TRBJ2-7, with TRBD2 as a possible D gene (5 bases). The V end lost 5 bases, the J end lost 3 bases, and 14 bases lay between the germline ends. The germline V gene has CDR1 MNHEY and CDR2 SMNVEV (reference sequence). The CDR3 has 14 residues. CDR3 protein: CASSPSGGGYEQYF. Here the CDR3 DNA reads TGTGCCAGCAGTCCGAGCGGAGGCGGCTACGAGCAGTACTTC.

J is TRBJ1-5 and V is TRBV6-1, with TRBD1 as a possible D gene (5 bases). CDR1 is MNHNS and CDR2 is SASEGT in the germline V gene. V was cut by 2 bases and J by 7 bases, with 15 bases left in between. This CDR3 region has 15 residues. CDR3 loop: CASSESRQGEQPQHF. DNA of the CDR3: TGTGCCAGCAGTGAAAGTAGGCAGGGTGAACAGCCCCAGCATTTT.

The rearrangement joins TRBV5-1 to TRBJ1-4, with D uncertain. Germline CDR1 SGHRS, CDR2 YFSETQ. Trimming pared 4 bases from V and 0 bases from J, leaving 7 bases between. The CDR3 contains 14 residues. CDR3 sequence (DNA): TGCGCCAGCAGCCCGACTACAACTAATGAAAAACTGTTTTTT. Its protein product is CASSPTTTNEKLFF.

This chain connects TRBV7-9 to TRBJ1-4, with TRBD1 identical over 11 bases. The CDR3 is 15 residues long. V dropped 4 bases and J dropped 9; count of bases not matched to a gene: 7. Germline V gives CDR1 SEHNR, CDR2 FQNEAQ (reference sequence). CDR3 DNA: TGTGCCAGCAGCTGGCCGGGACAGGGGGAACAAAAACTGTTTTTT. Its protein is CASSWPGQGEQKLFF.

The CDR3 protein is CAISDYSPNSPLHF. For the CDR3, the DNA is TGTGCCATCAGTGACTACAGTCCTAATTCACCCCTCCACTTT. The rearrangement links TRBV10-3 to TRBJ1-6; D uncertain. The CDR3 runs to 14 residues. Trimming stripped 3 bases from V and 6 bases from J, with 9 bases between. Per the germline V gene, CDR1 is ENHRY and CDR2 is SYGVKD.

The chain recombines TRBV7-2 with TRBJ1-6; maybe TRBD1 (5 bases). In germline, CDR1 is SGHTA, CDR2 FQGNSA. With 1 base removed from V and 8 bases from J, the gap between germline ends came to 21 bases. CDR3 size: 18 residues. CDR3 residues: CASSLEGPLYGSHSPLHF. The CDR3 nucleotides are TGTGCCAGCAGCTTAGAGGGGCCGCTGTATGGATCTCATTCACCCCTCCACTTT.

This clone was picked up one time. The chain is built from TRBV19 and TRBJ2-1; 7 bases line up with TRBD2. CDR3 length equals 16 residues. V shed 3 bases, J shed 7 bases, and the junction held 12 bases outside the gene matches. In germline, CDR1 is LNHDA, CDR2 SQIVND (reference sequence). Here the CDR3 reads CASSISLGGSWNEQFF. CDR3 in DNA: TGTGCCAGTAGTATCAGTCTGGGCGGGAGTTGGAATGAGCAGTTCTTC.

This CDR3 is CASSIGQGAAKNIQYF. The CDR3 DNA follows: TGTGCCAGTAGTATCGGACAGGGGGCTGCCAAAAACATTCAGTACTTC. This chain links TRBV19 with TRBJ2-4; TRBD1 agrees at 11 bases. Trimming took 3 bases from V and 1 from J; bases not matched to a gene: 2. The length of the CDR3 is 16 residues. Per germline, CDR1 LNHDA and CDR2 SQIVND (reference sequence).

The gene calls are TRBV11-3 and TRBJ2-7; 7 bases are shared with TRBD1. The V gene's germline CDR1 is SGHNT and CDR2 YENEEA. The CDR3 covers 13 residues. Trimming removed 8 bases from V and 1 base from J; junction bases left unmatched: 5. This CDR3 is CASAETGSYEQYF. CDR3 coding DNA: TGTGCCAGCGCTGAGACAGGGTCCTACGAGCAGTACTTC.

This chain connects TRBV29-1 to TRBJ1-2, with 7 positions matching TRBD1. Losses at the gene ends were 4 bases for V and 4 bases for J; bases not matched to a gene: 9. The CDR3 has 14 amino acids. The germline gives CDR1 SQVTM, CDR2 ANQGSEA. CDR3 protein: CSVVLGTDPYGYTF. DNA of the CDR3: TGCAGCGTTGTGTTAGGGACAGATCCCTATGGCTACACCTTC.

The rearrangement links TRBV9 to TRBJ2-5; 9 bases align to TRBD1. Germline-derived CDR1 and CDR2 are SGDLS and YYNGEE. CDR3 length equals 17 residues. Germline trimming cut 0 bases from V and 5 bases from J; bases unmatched to any gene: 11. The CDR3, as DNA: TGTGCCAGCAGCGTAGGAAGTTTGGGACAGGGCTTTGAGACCCAGTACTTC. This sequence encodes CASSVGSLGQGFETQYF.

The chain couples TRBV5-1 to TRBJ2-5, with D hard to call. The CDR3 has 13 residues. Germline CDR1 reads SGHRS; CDR2 reads YFSETQ. V dropped 0 bases and J dropped 5 bases, with 8 bases sitting between them. CDR3 loop: CASSLGARETQYF. CDR3 sequence (DNA): TGCGCCAGCAGCTTGGGAGCCCGGGAGACCCAGTACTTC.

Only one count was recorded for this clone. V and J are TRBV19 and TRBJ1-6; the D gene is possibly TRBD1 (6 bases). The V gene's germline CDR1 is LNHDA and CDR2 SQIVND (reference sequence). The CDR3 has 15 residues. With 11 bases removed from V and 7 bases from J, the gap between germline ends came to 21 bases. CDR3 amino acids: CAASSISQGNSPLHF. DNA of the CDR3: TGTGCCGCCAGTAGTATTTCCCAGGGGAATTCACCCCTCCACTTT.

The V call is TRBV7-9, the J call TRBJ1-3, with D unclear. This CDR3 has 14 residues. With 4 bases removed from V and 0 bases from J, the gap between germline ends came to 7 bases. Germline CDR1 and CDR2: SEHNR and FQNEAQ (reference sequence). This CDR3 reads CASSSQYSGNTIYF. CDR3 coding DNA: TGTGCCAGCAGCTCACAATACTCTGGAAACACCATATATTTT.

The V and J genes are TRBV7-9 and TRBJ1-1; 8 positions agree with TRBD1. V gave up 5 bases and J gave up 5 bases; unmatched junction bases: 13. This CDR3 has 16 amino acids. The germline CDR1 and CDR2 sequences are SEHNR and FQNEAQ (reference sequence). The CDR3 here is CASSTDRGSRGTEAFF. DNA of the CDR3: TGTGCCAGCAGCACCGACAGGGGATCAAGAGGGACTGAAGCTTTCTTT.

This sequence joins TRBV9 and TRBJ2-3; D is possibly TRBD1 (6 bases). Germline V lookup: CDR1 SGDLS, CDR2 YYNGEE. This CDR3 contains 14 residues. Trimming cost V 2 bases and J 3 bases, with 10 bases left between them. As DNA, the CDR3 is TGTGCCAGCAGCGTTTGGCAGGGGACAGATACGCAGTATTTT. Amino acids: CASSVWQGTDTQYF.

This clone was counted at least ten times. This chain uses TRBV9 with TRBJ2-1; D not resolved. CDR1 and CDR2 (germline): SGDLS, YYNGEE. This CDR3 has 16 residues. V gave up 0 bases and J gave up 9 bases, with 19 bases separating them. The DNA of the CDR3 is TGTGCCAGCAGCGTAGATCTATTTAACCATTTTACTGAGCAGTTCTTC. Protein: CASSVDLFNHFTEQFF.

V gene TRBV7-9 combines with J gene TRBJ1-1; D is unresolved. The CDR3 is 15 residues long. Trimming left V 3 bases short and J 4 bases short, with 15 bases between. Germline loops: CDR1 SEHNR, CDR2 FQNEAQ (reference sequence). The CDR3 protein is CASSFSPPRPTEAFF. Written as DNA, the CDR3 is TGTGCCAGCAGCTTTTCCCCCCCGAGGCCCACTGAAGCTTTCTTT.

V and J are TRBV15 and TRBJ1-6, with 7 bases fitting TRBD1. The CDR3 is 15 residues long. J gave up 4 bases and V 6 bases, and 6 bases lay outside the gene matches. CDR1 and CDR2 (germline): LNHNV, YYDKDF (reference sequence). As DNA, the CDR3 is TGTGCCACCAGAGGACCGGGACAGTATAATTCACCCCTCCACTTT. Residues: CATRGPGQYNSPLHF.

J is TRBJ1-3 and V is TRBV18; 9 bases match TRBD1. Looked up from germline, CDR1 is KGHSH and CDR2 is LQKENI. V dropped 2 bases and J dropped 2; count of bases not matched to a gene: 13. CDR3 length: 19 amino acids. Written as DNA, the CDR3 is TGTGCCAGCTCACCAACCGGGACAGGGATCTTTGGCGCTGGAAACACCATATATTTT. Translating gives CASSPTGTGIFGAGNTIYF.

This clone showed up just a few times. The V gene is TRBV11-2, the J gene TRBJ1-1; TRBD1 might be the D (6 bases). Germline V gives CDR1 SGHAT, CDR2 FQNNGV. V was shortened by 1 base and J by 4 bases, with 13 bases between the two germline ends. The CDR3 runs 15 residues. CDR3 nucleotide sequence: TGTGCCAGCAGCTTAGCTTTAGGGGGACCCACTGAAGCTTTCTTT. Its translation is CASSLALGGPTEAFF.

The chain employs TRBV3-1 (or the pseudogene TRBV3-2) and TRBJ2-5; 12 bases map to TRBD1. This CDR3 is 16 amino acids long. The germline V gene encodes CDR1 LGHDT and CDR2 YNNKEL (reference sequence). The V segment lost 0 bases and the J segment 5 bases; nucleotides outside the gene matches: 4. CDR3 sequence (DNA): TGTGCCAGCAGCCAAGAGAGGGACAGGGGGCGGGAGACCCAGTACTTC. Protein product: CASSQERDRGRETQYF.

The rearrangement links TRBV28 to TRBJ1-2; 8 bases agree with TRBD1. This CDR3 contains 15 residues. Germline CDR1 and CDR2: MDHEN and SYDVKM. V dropped 1 base and J dropped 7; count of bases not matched to a gene: 8. The chain's CDR3 is CASSLYRQGASGYTF. For the CDR3, the DNA is TGTGCCAGCAGTTTATATCGGCAGGGGGCGAGTGGCTACACCTTC.

The rearrangement joins TRBV2 to TRBJ1-5; D unclear. The CDR3 length is 15 residues. Germline V gene lookup returns CDR1 SNHLY and CDR2 FYNNEI. Deletions cut 4 bases from V and 0 bases from J, with 10 bases between. In nucleotides, the CDR3 is TGTGCCAGCAGTGCGGGGAGACTTAGCAATCAGCCCCAGCATTTT. Its translation: CASSAGRLSNQPQHF. The full variable domain, rest sourced from reference TRBV2 and TRBJ1-5, is EPEVTQTPSHQVTQMGQEVILRCVPISNHLYFYWYRQILGQKVEFLVSFYNNEISEKSEIFDDQFSVERPDGSNFTLKIRSTKLEDSAMYFCASSAGRLSNQPQHFGDGTRLSIL.

The CDR3 sequence: CASSIFGGVYEQFF. In nucleotides, the CDR3 is TGTGCCAGTAGTATTTTCGGGGGGGTCTATGAGCAGTTCTTC. The chain is built from TRBV19 and TRBJ2-1; the match to TRBD2 covers 8 bases. The CDR3 is 14 residues long. Germline V CDR1 and CDR2: LNHDA, SQIVND (reference sequence). The junction had 6 bases not matched to a gene; V was cut back by 3 bases and J by 8 bases.